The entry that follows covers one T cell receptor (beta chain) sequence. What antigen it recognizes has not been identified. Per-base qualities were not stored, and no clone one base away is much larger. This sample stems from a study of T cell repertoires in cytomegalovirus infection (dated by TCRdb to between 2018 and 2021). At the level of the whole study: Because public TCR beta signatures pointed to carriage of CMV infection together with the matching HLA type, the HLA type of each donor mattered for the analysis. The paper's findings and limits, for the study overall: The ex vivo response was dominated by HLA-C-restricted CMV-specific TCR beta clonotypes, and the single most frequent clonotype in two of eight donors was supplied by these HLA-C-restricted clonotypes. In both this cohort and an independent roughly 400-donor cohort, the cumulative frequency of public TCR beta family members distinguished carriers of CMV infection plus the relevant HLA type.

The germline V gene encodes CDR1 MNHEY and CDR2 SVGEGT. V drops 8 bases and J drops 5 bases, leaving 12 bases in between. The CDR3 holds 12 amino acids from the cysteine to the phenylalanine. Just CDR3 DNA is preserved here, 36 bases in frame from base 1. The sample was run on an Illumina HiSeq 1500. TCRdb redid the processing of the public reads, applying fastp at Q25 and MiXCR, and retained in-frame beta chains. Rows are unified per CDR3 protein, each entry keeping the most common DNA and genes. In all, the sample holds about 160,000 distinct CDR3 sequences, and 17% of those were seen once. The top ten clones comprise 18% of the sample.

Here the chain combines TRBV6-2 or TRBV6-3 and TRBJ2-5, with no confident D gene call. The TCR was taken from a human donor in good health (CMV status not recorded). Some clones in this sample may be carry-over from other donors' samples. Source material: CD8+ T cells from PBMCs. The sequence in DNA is TGTGCCAGCGGTTGGCGACGGGAGACCCAGTACTTC. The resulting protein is CASGWRRETQYF.